The T cell receptor beta chain under discussion was sequenced for a study of cytomegalovirus exposure and HLA in healthy donors. Findings and caveats of the study: The HLA-A and HLA-B alleles of most subjects were reportedly predicted accurately from TCR beta sequences.

PCR amplification relied on 60 Vbeta primers (plus 13 Jbeta primers). The assay was immunoSEQ multiplex PCR, and TCRdb's table has in-frame clones only and misses some. Counted here are around 100,000 clones, about a tenth occurring once; the ten biggest clones make up under 6%. This clone was seen a handful of times. Antigen: not known. The V gene lost 4 bases and the J gene lost 4 bases, with 16 bases spanning the gap. Germline values: CDR1 MRHNA, CDR2 SNTAGT. The CDR3 runs 15 residues. The receptor's source is a man between 35 and 55 years old in good health and CMV-seropositive. Input material: PBMCs. The rearrangement uses TRBV6-4 and TRBJ2-5, with D tentatively TRBD2 (6 bases). CDR3 sequence (DNA): TGTGCCAGCAGTGGAGGGACTCACCCCAGAGAGACCCAGTACTTC. Translated: CASSGGTHPRETQYF.